The 8 T cell receptor beta chains listed next were all sequenced from one sample in a study of shared clonotypes between healthy human individuals. Generated by immunoSEQ multiplex PCR, the TCRdb table keeps only in-frame clones and is missing some. The sample carries some 630,000 clones, around 72% recorded once. Sequenced sample: memory CD4+ T cells sorted from blood. The subset here: CD45RA-negative fraction. The receptors derive from a woman in her twenties or thirties in good health.

Here the CDR3 reads CASSLASWGVQPQHF. CDR3 coding DNA: TGTGCCAGCAGCTTAGCCAGTTGGGGGGTACAGCCCCAGCATTTT. This chain uses TRBV7-2 with TRBJ1-5; possibly TRBD1 for D (5 bases). This CDR3 is built from 15 residues. Germline CDR1 SGHTA, CDR2 FQGNSA. V lost 0 bases to trimming and J lost 7 bases, with 13 bases between them.

This clone occurred many times. The J gene is TRBJ2-3, the V gene TRBV7-2, with TRBD2 identical over 13 bases. This CDR3 region has 18 residues. Germline V CDR1 and CDR2: SGHTA, FQGNSA. V shed 7 bases and J 0 bases; nucleotides not matched to a gene: 10. The CDR3 bases are TGTGCCAGCAACCGACTAGCGGGAGGCCGAACTAGCACAGATACGCAGTATTTT. The encoded protein is CASNRLAGGRTSTDTQYF.

As for this clone: Other DNA sequences within the sample encode an identical CDR3. The chain couples TRBV28 to TRBJ2-5; TRBD1 is a possible D gene (7 bases). Trimming removed 6 bases from V and 5 bases from J, with 13 bases in between. CDR1 is MDHEN, CDR2 SYDVKM, per germline. CDR3 length: 13 amino acids. Here the CDR3 DNA reads TGTGCCAGCAGAAGACAGGGAGGTGAGACCCAGTACTTC. It codes for CASRRQGGETQYF.

Only one count was recorded for this clone. The CDR3 reads CATRAVAGVTGELFF. For the CDR3, the DNA is TGTGCCACCCGAGCGGTAGCGGGAGTTACCGGGGAGCTGTTTTTT. The J gene is TRBJ2-2, the V gene TRBV5-5; the match to TRBD2 covers 9 bases. The germline CDR1 and CDR2 sequences are SGHKS and YYEKEE (reference sequence). CDR3 size: 15 residues. Trimming cost V 9 bases and J 5 bases; bases outside gene matches: 11.

The chain is built from TRBV19 and TRBJ2-7; D ambiguous. Germline V gene sequence: CDR1 LNHDA, CDR2 SQIVND (reference sequence). This CDR3 contains 15 residues. V was shortened by 8 bases and J by 5 bases, with 22 bases between the two germline ends. The CDR3 here is CASSPRFGPKDEQYF. The CDR3 nucleotides are TGTGCCAGTTCCCCTAGGTTTGGCCCGAAGGACGAGCAGTACTTC.

A few counts support this clone. The chain couples TRBV7-9 to TRBJ2-7; TRBD2 agrees at 11 bases. Germline lookup yields CDR1 SEHNR and CDR2 FQNEAQ (reference sequence). V shed 4 bases, J shed 2 bases, and the junction held 1 base outside the gene matches. The CDR3 is 14 residues long. The CDR3 sequence is CASSSSGGTYEQYF. CDR3 coding DNA: TGTGCCAGCAGCTCTAGCGGGGGGACCTACGAGCAGTACTTC.

This clone was picked up one time. The chain joins TRBV7-9 to TRBJ2-7; D could derive from TRBD1 or TRBD2 (6 bases each). The J call is uncertain, as TRBJ2-5 better fits the DNA end. Germline V gene sequence: CDR1 SEHNR, CDR2 FQNEAQ (reference sequence). The CDR3 totals 13 residues. The CDR3 region is CASLGGGEETQYF. The CDR3 DNA sequence: TGTGCCAGCCTGGGGGGCGGCGAAGAGACCCAGTACTTC.

The chain uses TRBV6-6 and TRBJ2-3; 8 bases are a match to TRBD2. Germline CDR1 MNHNY, CDR2 SVGAGI (reference sequence). V was pared by 5 bases and J by 4 bases, with 8 bases of the junction left unmatched. The CDR3 is 15 residues long. The CDR3, as DNA: TGTGCCAGCAGTACACGAGCGGGAGTGGCAGATACGCAGTATTTT. Amino acid sequence: CASSTRAGVADTQYF.